This TCR beta chain was observed in a study of T-cell reconstitution after alpha-beta-depleted transplantation in children. Researchers prepared the TCRbeta library using unique molecular identifiers, the study reports. TCRdb reprocessed the PCR reads via MiXCR and lists one record per CDR3 protein. The sample contains more than 550,000 distinct CDR3 sequences, 8% to 11% of which appear only once. Germline V lookup: CDR1 SGHTA, CDR2 FQGNSA. This CDR3 region has 15 residues. The V gene lost 3 bases and the J gene lost 0 bases, with 9 bases spanning the gap. This clonotype was seen at least ten times. J is TRBJ1-3 and V is TRBV7-2; D is unresolved. Sequencing was performed on PBMCs from the stem cell graft donor, taken from the stem cell graft. This receptor was obtained from a human donor who donated a stem cell graft to a child with acute myeloid leukemia. The CDR3: CASSLAQTSGNTIYF. CDR3 in DNA: TGTGCCAGCAGCTTGGCCCAGACCTCTGGAAACACCATATATTTT.